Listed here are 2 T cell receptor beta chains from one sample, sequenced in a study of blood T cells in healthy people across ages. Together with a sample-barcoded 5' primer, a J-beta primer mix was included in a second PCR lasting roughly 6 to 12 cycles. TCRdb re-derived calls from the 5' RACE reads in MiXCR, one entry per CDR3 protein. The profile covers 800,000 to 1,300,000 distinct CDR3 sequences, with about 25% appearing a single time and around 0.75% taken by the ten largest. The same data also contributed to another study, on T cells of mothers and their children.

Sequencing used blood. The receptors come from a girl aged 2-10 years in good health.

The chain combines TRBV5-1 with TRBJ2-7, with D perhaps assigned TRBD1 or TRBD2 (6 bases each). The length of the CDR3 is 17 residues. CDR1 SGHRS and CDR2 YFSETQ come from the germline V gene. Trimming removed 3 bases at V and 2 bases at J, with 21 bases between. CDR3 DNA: TGCGCCAGCAGCTGGAGCATATCGGGGGACAATACCTACGAGCAGTACTTC. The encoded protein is CASSWSISGDNTYEQYF.

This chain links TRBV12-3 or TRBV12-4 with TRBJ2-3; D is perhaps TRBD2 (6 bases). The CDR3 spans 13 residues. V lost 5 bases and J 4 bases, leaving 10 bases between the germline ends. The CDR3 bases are TGTGCCAGCAGTAGACTAGGCGCAGATACGCAGTATTTT. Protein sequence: CASSRLGADTQYF.